This T cell receptor (beta chain) was recorded in a study of Graves' ophthalmopathy and Graves' hyperthyroidism (dated 2018 in TCRdb). Turning to the overall study: Hyperthyroidism was considered stable if no progression to ophthalmopathy occurred within 18 months of follow-up. The study used signatures of the TCR beta repertoire to tell Graves' ophthalmopathy apart from Graves' hyperthyroidism and to predict which patients would progress to ophthalmopathy. In over five hyperthyroidism patients, T-cell repertoires of thyroid tissue and blood were compared. An independent validation cohort was composed of around 19 hyperthyroidism patients and over 15 patients who later progressed from hyperthyroidism to ophthalmopathy. Once sampling was done, hyperthyroidism patients were given methimazole at a starting dose of 30 mg daily, while ophthalmopathy patients were given high-dose intravenous methylprednisolone. A discovery set of 90 to 100 patients (roughly 41 ophthalmopathy, about 55 stable hyperthyroidism) was enrolled to explore V-J signatures distinguishing ophthalmopathy from hyperthyroidism. In total, some 140 blood samples were TCR-sequenced: 40 to 45 ophthalmopathy, 80 or so hyperthyroidism and some 17 hyperthyroidism-to-ophthalmopathy patients.

For repertoire sequencing, the TCR beta CDR3 regions were amplified from RNA transcripts. The first round of RT-PCR was done with HTBI primers and the Qiagen OneStep RT-PCR kit, and was followed by a second round of multiplex PCR, then size selection and purification. Libraries were sequenced on an Illumina HiSeq2000 using paired-end 100 bp reads. The paper's processing steps were these. Reads were processed with SOAPnuke, discarding reads with adapters, uncalled bases, mean Phred below 15, or no exact constant-primer or identifier match. High-quality paired reads were merged with COPE v1.2.5. Each unique nucleotide sequence was treated as a clonotype, and MiTCR v1.1 was used to align the clonotypes to the IMGT TRB V, D and J references. The analysis was limited to V-J combinations with a frequency above 0.0001, which together covered over 98% of repertoires. A TCR clonal expansion and chaos score per V-J combination was defined as the ratio of F50 clonal expansion to chaos observed in the TCRdist matrix. Welch's t-statistics and random forest were used to reduce the features to about a dozen V-J combinations, which were then used as input to a naive Bayes classifier. The similarity between thyroid and blood repertoires was quantified using the Morisita-Horn index. TCRdb's own reprocessing of the public reads used fastp at Q25 and MiXCR and kept productive beta chains. Identical CDR3 proteins give one entry, which carries the most common genes and DNA. The V and J calls come from TCRdb's annotation, not from the publication. For this sample there are over a million distinct CDR3 sequences; about two fifths appear just once. The ten top clones hold around 10% of the sample.

Hyperthyroidism patients were newly diagnosed, with disease duration under 2 months, and aged 18 to 65 years. Anyone with other autoimmune diseases, uncontrolled infections, pregnancy or lactation was excluded from the study. Diagnosis was based on clinical symptoms, serum thyroxine, TRAb, thyroid ultrasound and orbital computed tomography. Total RNA was extracted with Trizol reagent and quality-checked on an Agilent 2100 Bioanalyzer. The CDR3 measures 13 amino acids from cysteine to phenylalanine. Of the read, only the CDR3 DNA is kept; its 39 bases are in frame from base 1. Looking up the germline V gene yields CDR1 MNHNS and CDR2 SASEGT. Points the paper makes about the study in general: No statistical method was used to set the sample size in advance, and the investigators knew which group each participant was assigned to. In validation, the model predicted ophthalmopathy progression with 55% to 71% sensitivity and roughly 72% specificity; fewer than 15 predicted patients were CT-confirmed with GO in a median of around 6.5 months. Among expanded thyroid clonotypes with frequency above 0.001, most also showed up in blood, which suggests that blood repertoires may reflect the thyroid immune response. The 13-signature model separated ophthalmopathy from stable hyperthyroidism with 85% to 90% sensitivity and 81.08% specificity in cross-validation, and 80%/75% in the test set.

On this clonotype: There is no known antigen for this receptor. This may come from a read error, since a much larger clone is one base off.

Sequencing used peripheral blood or thyroid tissue (not recorded which). The sequence joins TRBV6-1 to TRBJ1-6, with no D gene named confidently. This receptor was identified in an adult man with Graves' hyperthyroidism. This receptor has the CDR3 CAGSYESRVTLHF. The nucleotide sequence is given as TGTGCCGGCAGTTACGAGAGCCGTGTCACCCTCCACTTT.